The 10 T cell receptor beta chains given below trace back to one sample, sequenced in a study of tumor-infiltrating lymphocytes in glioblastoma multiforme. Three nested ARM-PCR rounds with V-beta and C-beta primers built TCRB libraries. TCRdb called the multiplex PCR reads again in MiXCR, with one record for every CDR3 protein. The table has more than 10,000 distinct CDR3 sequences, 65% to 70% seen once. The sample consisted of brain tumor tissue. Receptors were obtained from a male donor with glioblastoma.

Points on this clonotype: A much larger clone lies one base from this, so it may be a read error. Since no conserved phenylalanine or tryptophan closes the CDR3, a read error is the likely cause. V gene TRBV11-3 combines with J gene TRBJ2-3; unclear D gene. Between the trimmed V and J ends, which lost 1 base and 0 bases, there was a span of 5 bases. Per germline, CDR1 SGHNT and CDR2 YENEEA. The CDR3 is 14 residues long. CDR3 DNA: TGTGCCAGCAGCTTAGTTGCAAGCACAGATACGCAGTATTGT. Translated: CASSLVASTDTQYC.

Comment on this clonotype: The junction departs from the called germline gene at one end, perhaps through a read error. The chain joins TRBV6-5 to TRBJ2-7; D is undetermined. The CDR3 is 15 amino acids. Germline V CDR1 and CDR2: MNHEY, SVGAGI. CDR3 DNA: TGTGCCGGCAGATACTTCTCGGCAAGCCAGTACGAGCAGTACTTC. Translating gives CAGRYFSASQYEQYF.

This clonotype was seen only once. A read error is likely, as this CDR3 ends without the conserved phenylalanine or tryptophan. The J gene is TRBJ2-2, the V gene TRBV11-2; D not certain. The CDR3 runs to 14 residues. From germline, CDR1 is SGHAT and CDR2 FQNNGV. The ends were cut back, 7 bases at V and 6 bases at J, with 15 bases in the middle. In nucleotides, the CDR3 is TGTGCCAGCAACCACGGATTAGACCCCGGGGAGCTGTTTTCT. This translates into CASNHGLDPGELFS.

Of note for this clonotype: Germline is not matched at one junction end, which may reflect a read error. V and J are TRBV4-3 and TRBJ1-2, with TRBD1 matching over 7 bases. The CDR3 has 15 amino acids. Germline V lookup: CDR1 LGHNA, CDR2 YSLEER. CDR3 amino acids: CARSQGGASNYGYTF. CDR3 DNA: TGCGCCAGAAGCCAAGGGGGCGCGTCTAACTATGGCTACACCTTC.

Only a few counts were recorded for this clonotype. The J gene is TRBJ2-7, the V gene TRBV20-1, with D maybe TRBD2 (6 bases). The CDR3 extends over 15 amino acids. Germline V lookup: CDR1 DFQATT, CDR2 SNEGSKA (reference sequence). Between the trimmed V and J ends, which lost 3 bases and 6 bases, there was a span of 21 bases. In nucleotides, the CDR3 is TGCAGTGCTAGCACACTCGGGAGTACCGCCGTCGAGCAGTACTTC. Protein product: CSASTLGSTAVEQYF.

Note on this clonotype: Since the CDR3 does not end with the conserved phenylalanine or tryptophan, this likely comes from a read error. The CDR3 region is CASQNPASGVSPLHI. The CDR3 DNA follows: TGCGCCAGCCAAAACCCGGCATCTGGGGTTTCACCCCTCCACATC. This rearrangement joins TRBV4-1 to TRBJ1-6; no reliable D call. The CDR3 has 15 amino acids. Trimming removed 8 bases from V and 9 bases from J, with 20 bases in between. Germline-derived CDR1 and CDR2 are MGHRA and YSYEKL.

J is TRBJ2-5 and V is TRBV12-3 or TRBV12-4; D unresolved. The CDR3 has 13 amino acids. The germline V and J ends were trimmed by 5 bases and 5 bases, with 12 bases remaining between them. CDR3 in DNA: TGTGCCAGCAGTGCCCGCCAACGGGAGACCCAGTACTTC. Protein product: CASSARQRETQYF.

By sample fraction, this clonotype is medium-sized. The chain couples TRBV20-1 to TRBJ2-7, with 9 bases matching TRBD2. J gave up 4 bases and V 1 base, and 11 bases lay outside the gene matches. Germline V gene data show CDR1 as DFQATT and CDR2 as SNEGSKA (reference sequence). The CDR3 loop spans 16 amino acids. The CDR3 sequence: CSARVNSGRRIYEQYF. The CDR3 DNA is TGCAGTGCTAGAGTAAATAGCGGGAGACGTATTTACGAGCAGTACTTC.

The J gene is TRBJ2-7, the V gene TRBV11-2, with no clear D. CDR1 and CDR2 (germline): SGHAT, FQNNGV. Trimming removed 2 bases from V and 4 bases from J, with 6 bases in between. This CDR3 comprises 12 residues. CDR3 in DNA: TGTGCCAGCAGCTTAAGCTCATACGAGCAGTACTTC. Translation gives CASSLSSYEQYF.

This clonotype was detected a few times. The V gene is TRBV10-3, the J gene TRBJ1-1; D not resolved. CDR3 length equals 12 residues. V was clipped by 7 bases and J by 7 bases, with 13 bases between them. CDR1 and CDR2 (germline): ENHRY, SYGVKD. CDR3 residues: CAIKIEEGEAFF. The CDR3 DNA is TGTGCCATCAAAATCGAGGAAGGTGAAGCTTTCTTT.